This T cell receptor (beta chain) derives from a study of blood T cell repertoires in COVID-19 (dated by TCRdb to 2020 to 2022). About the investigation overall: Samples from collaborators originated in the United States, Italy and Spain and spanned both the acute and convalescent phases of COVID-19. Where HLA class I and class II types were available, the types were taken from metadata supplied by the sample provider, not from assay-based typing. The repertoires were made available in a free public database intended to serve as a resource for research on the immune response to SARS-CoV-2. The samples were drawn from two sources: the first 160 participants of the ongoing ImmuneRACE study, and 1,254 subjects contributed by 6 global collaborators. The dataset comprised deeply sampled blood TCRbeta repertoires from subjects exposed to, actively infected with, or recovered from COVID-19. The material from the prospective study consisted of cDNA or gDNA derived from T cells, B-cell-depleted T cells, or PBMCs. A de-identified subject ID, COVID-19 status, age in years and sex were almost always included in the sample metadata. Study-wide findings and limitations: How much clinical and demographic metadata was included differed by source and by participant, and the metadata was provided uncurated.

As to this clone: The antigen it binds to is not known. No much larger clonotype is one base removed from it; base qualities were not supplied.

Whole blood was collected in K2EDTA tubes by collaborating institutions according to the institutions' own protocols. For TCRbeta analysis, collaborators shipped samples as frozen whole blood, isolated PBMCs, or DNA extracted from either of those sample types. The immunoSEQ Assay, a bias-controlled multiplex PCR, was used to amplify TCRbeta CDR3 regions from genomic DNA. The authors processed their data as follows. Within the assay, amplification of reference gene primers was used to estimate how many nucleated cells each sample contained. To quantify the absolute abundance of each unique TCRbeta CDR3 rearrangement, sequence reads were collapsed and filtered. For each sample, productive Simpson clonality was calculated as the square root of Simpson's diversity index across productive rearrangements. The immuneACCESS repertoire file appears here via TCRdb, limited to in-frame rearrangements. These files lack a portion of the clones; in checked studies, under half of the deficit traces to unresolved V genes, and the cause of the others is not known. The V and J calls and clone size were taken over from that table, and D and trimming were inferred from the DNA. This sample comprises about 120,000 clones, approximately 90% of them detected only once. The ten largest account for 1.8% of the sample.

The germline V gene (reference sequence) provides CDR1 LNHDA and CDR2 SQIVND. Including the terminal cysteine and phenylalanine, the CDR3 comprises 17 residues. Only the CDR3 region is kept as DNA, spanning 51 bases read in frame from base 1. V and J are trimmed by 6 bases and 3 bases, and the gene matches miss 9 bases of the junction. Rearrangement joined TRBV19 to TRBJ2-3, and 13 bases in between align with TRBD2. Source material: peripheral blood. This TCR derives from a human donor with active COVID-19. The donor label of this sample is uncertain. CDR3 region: CASSPRTSGGGTDTQYF. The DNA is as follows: TGTGCCAGTAGCCCTCGCACTAGCGGGGGGGGGACAGATACGCAGTATTTT.